The present T cell receptor beta chain was sequenced within a study of blood T cell repertoires in COVID-19. Study as a whole: COVID-19 samples from acute and convalescent phases originated in the United States, Italy and Spain.

Profiled with immunoSEQ multiplex PCR; TCRdb holds only in-frame clones, not every one. The top ten clones hold about 8% of a sample with roughly 570,000 clones, around nine tenths of them seen once. Enrolled during active infection, Seattle patients were then followed longitudinally. Sequencing was done on a sample of peripheral blood. The TCR sequence derives from a woman aged 45 to 65 with COVID-19, enrolled during active disease.

The CDR3 DNA follows: TGCGCCAGCAGCCACGGATGGAGGGGGCGAGGGGGGAACACTGAAGCTTTCTTT. Its protein is CASSHGWRGRGGNTEAFF. The chain recombines TRBV4-1 with TRBJ1-1, with TRBD1 identical over 7 bases. The CDR3 loop spans 18 amino acids. V dropped 3 bases and J dropped 1; count of bases not matched to a gene: 14. CDR1 is MGHRA and CDR2 is YSYEKL in the germline V gene.